This record concerns one TCR beta chain sequence. Its antigen is undetermined. TCRdb's copy holds only in-frame clones and misses some; the assay was immunoSEQ multiplex PCR. In the table there are roughly 40,000 clones, around two thirds of which are singletons. This specimen comes from a study of vaccination effects on CD4 cells after COVID-19. About the study: Sequencing was preceded by expansion of antigen-specific CD4+ T cells with viral peptide pools in the ViraFEST assay. Study-level findings and limits: Among infection- and vaccine-induced clones, marked clonal contraction occurred late after vaccination. Relatively few convalescent patients took part in the study, which had no early post-infection timepoints.

The length of the CDR3 is 14 residues. Germline values: CDR1 SGHNT, CDR2 YYREEE (reference sequence). J gave up 2 bases and V 4 bases, and 5 bases lay outside the gene matches. Investigators separated out CD4+ T cells once around nine days of culture had passed. Everyone in the study got two shots of either the BNT162b2 or mRNA-1273 vaccine. None of these healthy vaccinees had been infected with SARS-CoV-2 before vaccination. The V gene is TRBV5-4, the J gene TRBJ1-1; 7 bases are a match to TRBD1. The TCR originated in a human donor who received a COVID-19 vaccine. The specimen comprised CD4+ T cells from PBMCs cultured without peptide, sampled after COVID-19 vaccination. In DNA, the CDR3 is TGTGCCAGCAGCACGCGGACAGGCAACACTGAAGCTTTCTTT. It specifies CASSTRTGNTEAFF.